The entry that follows covers one T cell receptor beta chain sequence. TCRdb's table, derived via immunoSEQ multiplex PCR, lists solely in-frame clones and lacks some. This sample carries around 41,000 clones, 85% to 90% of them seen once, and the ten largest clones take 14%. This specimen belongs to a study of PD-L1 blockade in urothelial cancer. The CDR3 extends over 13 amino acids. Specimen: PBMCs, collected around atezolizumab (anti-PD-L1) treatment. The chain joins TRBV21-1 to TRBJ2-1; the table's D call of TRBD1 was not tested on the DNA. TRBV21-1 is annotated as a pseudogene. The receptor's source is an older woman with urothelial cancer. CDR3 region: CASPGKSYNEQFF. The CDR3 DNA is TGTGCCAGCCCAGGGAAAAGTTACAATGAGCAGTTCTTC.